What follows are 9 T cell receptor beta chains derived from one specimen sequenced in a study of beta chain features in type 1 diabetes. Study conclusions and caveats: Moderate but significant shortening of TCRB CDR3s was recorded in all four CD4+ subsets from Type 1 diabetes patients.

No antigens are known for them. The study reverse transcribed the entire isolated RNA, so it sequenced expressed TCRB transcripts. The data were produced by immunoSEQ multiplex PCR, yet TCRdb's version contains in-frame clones alone and is incomplete. Among hundreds of thousands of clones listed, around an eighth were seen once. Sequencing was performed on naive CD4+ T cells from blood. These receptors all come from a man in his late teens or twenties with type 1 diabetes.

The chain has TRBV30 and TRBJ2-7; perhaps D is TRBD1 or TRBD2 (5 bases each). The CDR3 has 13 residues. Trimming removed 2 bases from V and 4 bases from J, with 12 bases in between. In germline, CDR1 is GTSNPN, CDR2 SVGIG (reference sequence). The CDR3 DNA follows: TGTGCCTGGAGTTCGAGGGACCTATACGAGCAGTACTTC. This codes for CAWSSRDLYEQYF.

In its sample, this clone was seen a few times. The V and J genes are TRBV2 and TRBJ1-4, with TRBD1 matching 9 bases. Per germline, CDR1 SNHLY and CDR2 FYNNEI. The CDR3 extends over 15 amino acids. The V and J ends lost 3 bases and 10 bases, in that order; junction bases with no gene match: 9. The CDR3 DNA follows: TGTGCCAGCAGTGAGAGAACAGGGGGCGGAGGAAAACTGTTTTTT. It is translated as CASSERTGGGGKLFF. Filled out from reference TRBV2 and TRBJ1-4, the complete variable domain reads EPEVTQTPSHQVTQMGQEVILRCVPISNHLYFYWYRQILGQKVEFLVSFYNNEISEKSEIFDDQFSVERPDGSNFTLKIRSTKLEDSAMYFCASSERTGGGGKLFFGSGTQLSVL.

As for this clone: The identical CDR3 is also encoded by other nucleotide sequences in the sample. The J gene is TRBJ2-7, the V gene TRBV7-2, with D perhaps matching TRBD2 (6 bases). V gave up 3 bases and J gave up 4 bases, with 10 bases separating them. CDR1 is SGHTA, CDR2 FQGNSA, per germline. CDR3 length equals 13 residues. This CDR3 reads CASSFSGRYEQYF. In DNA, the CDR3 is TGTGCCAGCAGCTTTTCAGGGAGGTACGAGCAGTACTTC.

The chain's CDR3 is CATSVYLTGQYGYTF. The CDR3 region has the DNA TGTGCCACCAGCGTATACTTGACGGGACAGTATGGCTACACCTTC. The rearrangement joins TRBV15 to TRBJ1-2; 7 bases match TRBD1. The CDR3 has 15 amino acids. Germline CDR1 is LNHNV and CDR2 is YYDKDF (reference sequence). After removal of 5 bases from V and 5 bases from J, the junction contained 11 bases not matched to a gene.

The rearrangement joins TRBV30 to TRBJ1-4, with TRBD1 identical over 7 bases. Trimming removed 3 bases from V and 8 bases from J; junction bases left unmatched: 18. The CDR3 spans 17 residues. Germline V CDR1 and CDR2: GTSNPN, SVGIG (reference sequence). The CDR3 DNA reads TGTGCCTGGAGCCCTGAGGGGGGAGGACAGGCAGGAGAAAAACTGTTTTTT. This sequence encodes CAWSPEGGGQAGEKLFF.

The rearrangement joins TRBV30 to TRBJ1-4, with TRBD1 as a possible D gene (6 bases). Germline V lookup: CDR1 GTSNPN, CDR2 SVGIG (reference sequence). There are 13 residues in the CDR3. V was trimmed by 4 bases and J by 8 bases, leaving 14 bases between them. As DNA, the CDR3 is TGTGCCTGGACGGGGACATGGGGCGAAAAACTGTTTTTT. Translating gives CAWTGTWGEKLFF.

This clone was detected a few times. The chain has TRBV27 and TRBJ2-1; D ambiguous. The CDR3 contains 14 residues. V dropped 8 bases and J dropped 9 bases, with 20 bases sitting between them. Germline V gives CDR1 MNHEY, CDR2 SMNVEV (reference sequence). CDR3 nucleotide sequence: TGTGCCAGCGCCGCACTGGGCTCATCGGGTGAGCAGTTCTTC. It specifies CASAALGSSGEQFF.

The table lists this clone with a few counts. Other nucleotide sequences from this sample produce the same CDR3. V usage is TRBV7-2 and J usage is TRBJ2-5; unclear D gene. This CDR3 spans 14 amino acids. V was cut by 2 bases and J by 0 bases, with 7 bases left in between. The germline V gene encodes CDR1 SGHTA and CDR2 FQGNSA. The CDR3 here is CASSLRGDQETQYF. Written as DNA, the CDR3 is TGTGCCAGCAGCTTACGAGGAGACCAAGAGACCCAGTACTTC.

This chain links TRBV6-1 with TRBJ2-3; D not certain. The CDR3 sequence is 14 residues long. V was cut by 5 bases and J by 2 bases, with 11 bases left in between. Germline-derived CDR1 and CDR2 are MNHNS and SASEGT. The CDR3 coding sequence is TGTGCCAGCAGTACCCGGACCCACACAGATACGCAGTATTTT. It translates to CASSTRTHTDTQYF.